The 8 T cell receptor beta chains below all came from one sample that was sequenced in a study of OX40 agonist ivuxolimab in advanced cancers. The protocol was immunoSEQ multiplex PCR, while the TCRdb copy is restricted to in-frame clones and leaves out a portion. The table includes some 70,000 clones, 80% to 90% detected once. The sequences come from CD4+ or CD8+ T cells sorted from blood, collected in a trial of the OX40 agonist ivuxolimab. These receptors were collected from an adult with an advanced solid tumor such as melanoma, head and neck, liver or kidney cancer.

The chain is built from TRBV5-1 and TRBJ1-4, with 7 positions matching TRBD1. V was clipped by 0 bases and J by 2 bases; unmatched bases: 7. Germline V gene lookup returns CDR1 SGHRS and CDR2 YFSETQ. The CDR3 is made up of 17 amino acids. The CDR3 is CASSLGQGGLTNEKLFF. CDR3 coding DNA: TGCGCCAGCAGCTTGGGACAGGGTGGATTGACTAATGAAAAACTGTTTTTT.

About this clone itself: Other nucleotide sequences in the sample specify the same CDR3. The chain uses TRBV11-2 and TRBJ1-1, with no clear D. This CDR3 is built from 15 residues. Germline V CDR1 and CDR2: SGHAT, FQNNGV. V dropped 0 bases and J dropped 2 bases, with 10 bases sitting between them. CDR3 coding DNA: TGTGCCAGCAGCTTAGAGCCGGGCAGCAACACTGAAGCTTTCTTT. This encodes CASSLEPGSNTEAFF.

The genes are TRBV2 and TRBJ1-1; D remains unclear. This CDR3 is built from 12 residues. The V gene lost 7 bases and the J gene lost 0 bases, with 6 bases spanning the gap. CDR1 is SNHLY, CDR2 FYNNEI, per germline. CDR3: CASTKMNTEAFF. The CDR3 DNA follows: TGTGCCAGCACCAAAATGAACACTGAAGCTTTCTTT. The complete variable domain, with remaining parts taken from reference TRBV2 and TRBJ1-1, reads EPEVTQTPSHQVTQMGQEVILRCVPISNHLYFYWYRQILGQKVEFLVSFYNNEISEKSEIFDDQFSVERPDGSNFTLKIRSTKLEDSAMYFCASTKMNTEAFFGQGTRLTVV.

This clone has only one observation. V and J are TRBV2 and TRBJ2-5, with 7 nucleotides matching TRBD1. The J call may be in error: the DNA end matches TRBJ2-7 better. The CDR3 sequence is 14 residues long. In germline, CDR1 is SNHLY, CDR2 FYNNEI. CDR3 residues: CASSADRITYEQYF. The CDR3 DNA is TGTGCCAGCAGTGCGGACAGGATAACCTACGAGCAGTACTTC.

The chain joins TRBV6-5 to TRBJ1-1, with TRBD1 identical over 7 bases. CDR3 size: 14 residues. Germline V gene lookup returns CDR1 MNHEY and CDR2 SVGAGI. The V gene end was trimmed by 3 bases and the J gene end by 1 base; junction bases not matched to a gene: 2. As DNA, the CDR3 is TGTGCCAGCAGTTATGGGACAGAGAACACTGAAGCTTTCTTT. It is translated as CASSYGTENTEAFF.

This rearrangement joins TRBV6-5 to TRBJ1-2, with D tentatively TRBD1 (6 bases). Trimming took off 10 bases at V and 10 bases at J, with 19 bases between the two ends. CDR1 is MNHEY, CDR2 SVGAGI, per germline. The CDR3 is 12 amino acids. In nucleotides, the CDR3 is TGTGCCACAAACTCCGGCAAGGGGGTCTACACCTTC. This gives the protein CATNSGKGVYTF.

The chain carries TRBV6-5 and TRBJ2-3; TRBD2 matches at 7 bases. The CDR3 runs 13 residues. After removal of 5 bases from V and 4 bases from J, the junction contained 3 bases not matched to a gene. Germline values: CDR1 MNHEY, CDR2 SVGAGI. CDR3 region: CASSRDYADTQYF. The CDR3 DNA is TGTGCCAGCAGTCGGGACTATGCAGATACGCAGTATTTT.

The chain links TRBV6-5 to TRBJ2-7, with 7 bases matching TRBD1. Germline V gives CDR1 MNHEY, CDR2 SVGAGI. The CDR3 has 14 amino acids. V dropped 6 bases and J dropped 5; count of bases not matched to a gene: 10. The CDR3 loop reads CASSRGQDKHEQYF. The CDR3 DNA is TGTGCCAGCAGCAGAGGACAGGACAAGCACGAGCAGTACTTC.